The 26 T cell receptor beta chains below all came from one sample that was sequenced in a study of cytomegalovirus exposure and HLA in healthy donors. 13 Jbeta primers and 60 Vbeta primers were used for the PCR. Measured with immunoSEQ multiplex PCR; TCRdb has only the in-frame clones, and not every one. The sample includes under 70,000 clones, 65% to 70% seen only once; the top ten take 2% to 2.5%. Sequencing was done on a sample of PBMCs. The receptors shown here come from a woman aged 25 to 45 in good health and CMV-seronegative.

V and J are TRBV30 and TRBJ1-2; D ambiguous. In germline, CDR1 is GTSNPN, CDR2 SVGIG (reference sequence). Trimming removed 3 bases at V and 8 bases at J, with 13 bases between. This CDR3 region has 12 residues. The CDR3 nucleotides are TGTGCCTGGAGAGCCGGGGTAGGAGGCTACACCTTC. This sequence encodes CAWRAGVGGYTF.

This chain connects TRBV28 to TRBJ1-1; the match to TRBD1 covers 9 bases. V trimming: 3 bases; J trimming: 5 bases; junction bases outside the gene matches: 4. Per germline, CDR1 MDHEN and CDR2 SYDVKM. This CDR3 is built from 14 residues. In DNA, the CDR3 is TGTGCCAGCAGTTTTGGGACAGGGAATACTGAAGCTTTCTTT. As protein: CASSFGTGNTEAFF. The variable domain in full, with the rest retrieved from reference TRBV28 and TRBJ1-1, is DVKVTQSSRYLVKRTGEKVFLECVQDMDHENMFWYRQDPGLGLRLIYFSYDVKMKEKGDIPEGYSVSREKKERFSLILESASTNQTSMYLCASSFGTGNTEAFFGQGTRLTVV.

This chain connects TRBV6-1 to TRBJ1-5; D gene unclear. The CDR3 contains 12 residues. Germline CDR1 MNHNS, CDR2 SASEGT. Trimming took 3 bases from V and 7 from J, leaving 7 bases between them. For the CDR3, the DNA is TGTGCCAGCAGTGAGGGCCGACAGCCCCAGCATTTT. Translated: CASSEGRQPQHF.

This clone was seen a handful of times. The chain employs TRBV28 and TRBJ2-3; D unresolved. CDR3 length: 15 amino acids. Germline V gene data show CDR1 as MDHEN and CDR2 as SYDVKM. V dropped 1 base and J dropped 3 bases, with 11 bases sitting between them. CDR3 amino acids: CASSLSGPGTDTQYF. The DNA for the CDR3 is TGTGCCAGCAGTTTATCAGGCCCTGGGACAGATACGCAGTATTTT.

The chain combines TRBV7-9 with TRBJ2-7, with D perhaps matching TRBD1 (6 bases). Germline V lookup: CDR1 SEHNR, CDR2 FQNEAQ (reference sequence). V lost 5 bases and J 2 bases, leaving 16 bases between the germline ends. This CDR3 is 15 amino acids long. The CDR3 nucleotides are TGTGCCAGCAGCCCACGGAGAACAGGGACCTACGAGCAGTACTTC. Translation gives CASSPRRTGTYEQYF.

The chain recombines TRBV7-8 with TRBJ2-3; D not certain. CDR3 length: 12 amino acids. Germline-derived CDR1 and CDR2 are SGHVS and FQNEAQ. Trimming stripped 3 bases from V and 3 bases from J, with 4 bases between. CDR3 DNA sequence: TGTGCCAGCAGCTTCGGGACAGATACGCAGTATTTT. Protein: CASSFGTDTQYF.

This clone has just one count. The chain combines TRBV2 with TRBJ1-2; D perhaps matches TRBD1 (6 bases). In germline, CDR1 is SNHLY, CDR2 FYNNEI. This CDR3 contains 13 residues. The ends were cut back, 7 bases at V and 4 bases at J, with 13 bases in the middle. Here the CDR3 reads CASTLDRSYGYTF. CDR3 nucleotides: TGTGCCAGCACCCTAGACAGGAGCTATGGCTACACCTTC.

The chain is built from TRBV30 and TRBJ1-6; 11 bases agree with TRBD1. Trimming took 2 bases from V and 3 from J; bases not matched to a gene: 6. The CDR3 length is 17 residues. From germline, CDR1 is GTSNPN and CDR2 SVGIG (reference sequence). The DNA of the CDR3 is TGTGCCTGGAGTAGGGGGACAGGGGGATACTATAATTCACCCCTCCACTTT. Its protein product is CAWSRGTGGYYNSPLHF.

A note on this clone: The sample carries other DNA sequences with the same CDR3. The rearrangement links TRBV9 to TRBJ1-2, with 7 positions matching TRBD1. Germline V gene data show CDR1 as SGDLS and CDR2 as YYNGEE. This CDR3 has 14 amino acids. The V gene end was trimmed by 0 bases and the J gene end by 4 bases; junction bases not matched to a gene: 3. The CDR3 sequence is CASSVGTGFYGYTF. CDR3 nucleotide sequence: TGTGCCAGCAGCGTAGGGACAGGATTCTATGGCTACACCTTC.

This sequence joins TRBV5-4 and TRBJ2-2; 8 bases match TRBD1. Trimming took 4 bases from V and 13 from J; bases not matched to a gene: 6. The length of the CDR3 is 12 residues. The germline gives CDR1 SGHNT, CDR2 YYREEE (reference sequence). Here the CDR3 reads CASSPDRVGLFF. The CDR3 coding sequence is TGTGCCAGCAGCCCGGACAGGGTGGGGCTGTTTTTT.

About this clone: This sample includes further DNA sequences coding for the same CDR3. This chain connects TRBV27 to TRBJ2-1; TRBD1 matches at 9 bases. CDR1 is MNHEY and CDR2 is SMNVEV in the germline V gene (reference sequence). The CDR3 runs 15 residues. Germline trimming cut 10 bases from V and 8 bases from J; bases unmatched to any gene: 15. CDR3 DNA: TGTGCCACGCAAGAGACCGGGACAGGGAGCCATGAGCAGTTCTTC. Residues: CATQETGTGSHEQFF.

There are a few counts of this clone. This chain joins TRBV12-5 and TRBJ2-3; 8 bases align to TRBD1. The CDR3 totals 15 residues. Germline CDR1 reads LGHNT; CDR2 reads FRNRAP. Trimming cost V 5 bases and J 7 bases; bases outside gene matches: 11. CDR3 sequence reads: CASGHRTGKSYTQYF. For the CDR3, the DNA is TGTGCTAGTGGTCATCGGACAGGGAAGTCATATACGCAGTATTTT.

To note about this clone: Mismatch with germline at one junction end may stem from a read error. The V call is TRBV7-3, the J call TRBJ1-5; no definite D call. Germline CDR1 and CDR2: SGHTA and FQGTGA. The CDR3 sequence is 16 residues long. In DNA form, the CDR3 reads TGTGCCAGCAGCTGGGGATTACTTTGGGAGCAATCAGCCCCAGCATTT. Its translation is CASSWGLLWEQSAPAF. The whole variable domain, filled in from reference TRBV7-3 and TRBJ1-5, reads GAGVSQTPSNKVTEKGKYVELRCDPISGHTALYWYRQSLGQGPEFLIYFQGTGAADDSGLPNDRFFAVRPEGSVSTLKIQRTERGDSAVYLCASSWGLLWEQSAPAFGDGTRLSIL.

The chain is built from TRBV7-3 and TRBJ2-1; 7 bases agree with TRBD1. V gave up 2 bases and J gave up 7 bases; unmatched junction bases: 8. This CDR3 is 15 amino acids long. The V gene's germline CDR1 is SGHTA and CDR2 FQGTGA. CDR3 region: CASSLSGQITNEQFF. In DNA form, the CDR3 reads TGTGCCAGCAGCTTATCGGGACAGATAACTAATGAGCAGTTCTTC.

The count of this clone is one. V usage is TRBV7-2 and J usage is TRBJ2-7, with a weak D call TRBD2 (5 bases). V was clipped by 5 bases and J by 1 base, with 9 bases between them. Germline loops: CDR1 SGHTA, CDR2 FQGNSA. The CDR3 has 13 residues. CDR3 nucleotides: TGTGCCAGCAGCGTACGGGATTCCTACGAGCAGTACTTC. Translating it yields CASSVRDSYEQYF.

V gene TRBV20-1 combines with J gene TRBJ2-3, with a tentative D call TRBD2 (5 bases). The CDR3 consists of 11 residues. V dropped 7 bases and J dropped 6 bases, with 11 bases sitting between them. Germline-derived CDR1 and CDR2 are DFQATT and SNEGSKA (reference sequence). The CDR3 nucleotides read TGCAGTGTCTTCGAGCGGGATACGCAGTATTTT. Translation gives CSVFERDTQYF.

The chain uses TRBV5-4 and TRBJ2-4; D is uncertain. Trimming shortened V by 4 bases and J by 2 bases, and 13 bases separated the two germline ends. This CDR3 has 15 residues. Germline values: CDR1 SGHNT, CDR2 YYREEE (reference sequence). CDR3 region: CASSQDRETKNIQYF. DNA for the CDR3: TGTGCCAGCAGCCAAGATCGAGAAACCAAAAACATTCAGTACTTC.

The gene calls are TRBV6-5 and TRBJ1-2, with D tentatively TRBD1 (6 bases). This CDR3 comprises 14 residues. Trimming removed 5 bases at V and 4 bases at J, with 14 bases between. Looked up from germline, CDR1 is MNHEY and CDR2 is SVGAGI. As DNA, the CDR3 is TGTGCCAGCAGTGGAACAGGGTTGGGCTATGGCTACACCTTC. Translated: CASSGTGLGYGYTF.

The V gene is TRBV4-1, the J gene TRBJ1-2; D is ambiguous. Germline lookup yields CDR1 MGHRA and CDR2 YSYEKL. Deletions cut 1 base from V and 2 bases from J, with 5 bases between. This CDR3 contains 13 residues. The CDR3 protein is CASSQVINYGYTF. CDR3 bases: TGCGCCAGCAGCCAAGTAATCAACTATGGCTACACCTTC.

The table lists this clone with a few counts. The chain employs TRBV6-5 and TRBJ2-7; D might be TRBD1 (7 bases). This CDR3 comprises 15 residues. Looked up from germline, CDR1 is MNHEY and CDR2 is SVGAGI. V was shortened by 2 bases and J by 5 bases, with 16 bases between the two germline ends. This CDR3 is CASSYGQGGTNEQYF. CDR3 sequence (DNA): TGTGCCAGCAGTTACGGGCAGGGGGGTACGAACGAGCAGTACTTC.

In regard to this clone: The junction does not match germline at one end; this may be a read error. This sequence joins TRBV7-9 and TRBJ2-7; the D gene is possibly TRBD1 (6 bases). Germline values: CDR1 SEHNR, CDR2 FQNEAQ (reference sequence). The CDR3 consists of 12 residues. CDR3 loop: CSSSRGTYEQYF. The DNA of the CDR3 is TGTTCCAGCAGCAGGGGAACCTACGAGCAGTACTTC.

A few counts support this clone. CDR3 sequence reads: CASRFLGATDTQYF. The CDR3 DNA reads as TGTGCCAGCAGATTCCTAGGGGCCACAGATACGCAGTATTTT. The chain combines TRBV2 with TRBJ2-3, with TRBD1 as a possible D gene (5 bases). Germline assignment: CDR1 SNHLY and CDR2 FYNNEI. V was trimmed by 6 bases and J by 2 bases, leaving 12 bases between them. The CDR3 covers 14 residues.

There are a few counts of this clone. The V gene is TRBV29-1, the J gene TRBJ2-5; a weak D match, TRBD2 (5 bases). Germline CDR1 is SQVTM and CDR2 is ANQGSEA. This CDR3 is built from 15 residues. Between the trimmed V and J ends, which lost 3 bases and 1 base, there was a span of 15 bases. The CDR3 loop reads CSVEGYVRGQETQYF. CDR3 in DNA: TGCAGCGTTGAGGGATACGTCCGGGGCCAAGAGACCCAGTACTTC.

This clone occurred a few times. The chain employs TRBV6-5 and TRBJ1-5; TRBD1 matches at 10 bases. J lost 4 bases, V lost 4 bases, and 7 bases had no gene match. The CDR3 runs to 16 residues. Germline CDR1 reads MNHEY; CDR2 reads SVGAGI. CDR3 DNA sequence: TGTGCCAGCAGTTCGAGACAGGGGGCGAATAATCAGCCCCAGCATTTT. Its translation: CASSSRQGANNQPQHF.

This clone came up a few times. This chain joins TRBV6-1 and TRBJ1-1, with no clear D. This CDR3 comprises 13 residues. Deletions cut 3 bases from V and 1 base from J, with 6 bases between. Per the germline V gene, CDR1 is MNHNS and CDR2 is SASEGT. The CDR3 reads CASSDYGNTEAFF. In nucleotides, the CDR3 is TGTGCCAGCAGTGACTACGGGAACACTGAAGCTTTCTTT.

The chain is built from TRBV6-5 and TRBJ2-7, with 8 bases aligning to TRBD1. The germline V gene encodes CDR1 MNHEY and CDR2 SVGAGI. The CDR3 is 14 amino acids. After removal of 4 bases from V and 3 bases from J, the junction contained 5 bases not matched to a gene. The CDR3 loop is CASSSTGESYEQYF. Here the CDR3 DNA reads TGTGCCAGCAGTTCGACAGGGGAAAGCTACGAGCAGTACTTC.